Below, 7 T cell receptor beta chains from the same sample are listed, as sequenced in a study of shared clonotypes between healthy human individuals. Assay: immunoSEQ multiplex PCR; the TCRdb copy retains only in-frame clones and omits some. Here the sample spans 1,400,000 or so clones, about 98.5% being singletons. The sample comprised naive CD4+ T cells sorted from blood. Stated subset: CD45RA+ positively selected. The receptors here all came from a man aged 25 to 40 in good health.

Note on this clone: One junction end disagrees with the germline gene, perhaps due to a read error. This chain uses TRBV15 with TRBJ1-3; D is unresolved. CDR1 is LNHNV, CDR2 YYDKDF, per germline (reference sequence). This CDR3 has 13 residues. The CDR3 reads CATSRVDGDTIYF. The DNA of the CDR3 is TGTGCCACCAGCAGAGTTGATGGAGACACCATATATTTT.

CDR3 sequence: CASSWGLINEKLFF. The CDR3 DNA sequence: TGCGCCAGCAGCTGGGGACTGATTAATGAAAAACTGTTTTTT. The chain recombines TRBV5-1 with TRBJ1-4; possibly TRBD1 for D (5 bases). There are 14 residues in the CDR3. Germline V gene data show CDR1 as SGHRS and CDR2 as YFSETQ. The V end lost 3 bases, the J end lost 4 bases, and 10 bases lay between the germline ends.

The chain couples TRBV5-1 to TRBJ2-7; unclear D gene. Germline CDR1 is SGHRS and CDR2 is YFSETQ. Trimming took 0 bases from V and 3 from J, leaving 7 bases between them. This CDR3 spans 13 amino acids. The DNA for the CDR3 is TGCGCCAGCAGCTTGGAGGCAGTCTACGAGCAGTACTTC. It codes for CASSLEAVYEQYF.

V usage is TRBV11-2 and J usage is TRBJ2-5, with TRBD1 matching 8 bases. There are 14 residues in the CDR3. Germline V gene data show CDR1 as SGHAT and CDR2 as FQNNGV. Trimming at V came to 7 bases and at J to 4 bases, leaving 8 bases not matched to a gene. In DNA form, the CDR3 reads TGTGCCAGCAACCGAGAGACAGGGGTAGAGACCCAGTACTTC. Its translation: CASNRETGVETQYF.

The chain couples TRBV5-1 to TRBJ2-1, with D possibly TRBD1 on 5 matching bases. Per the germline V gene, CDR1 is SGHRS and CDR2 is YFSETQ. The CDR3 loop spans 15 amino acids. With 6 bases removed from V and 1 base from J, the gap between germline ends came to 14 bases. CDR3 amino acids: CASTDSRGSYNEQFF. CDR3 DNA: TGCGCCAGCACAGATTCTAGGGGTTCCTACAATGAGCAGTTCTTC.

In nucleotides, the CDR3 is TGTGCCAGTAGTACGTCGAGGGTATCTAGGGATGAGCAGTTCTTC. It is translated as CASSTSRVSRDEQFF. The chain recombines TRBV19 with TRBJ2-1, with D perhaps TRBD2 (5 bases). The CDR3 extends over 15 amino acids. CDR1 is LNHDA, CDR2 SQIVND, per germline (reference sequence). V was clipped by 4 bases and J by 8 bases, with 18 bases between them.

The V gene is TRBV6-4, the J gene TRBJ1-5; the match to TRBD1 covers 7 bases. V lost 0 bases, J lost 2 bases, and 4 bases stayed unmatched. Germline loops: CDR1 MRHNA, CDR2 SNTAGT. The CDR3 is 16 amino acids. CDR3 residues: CASSDSTRGGNQPQHF. In nucleotides, the CDR3 is TGTGCCAGCAGTGACTCGACCAGGGGGGGCAATCAGCCCCAGCATTTT.